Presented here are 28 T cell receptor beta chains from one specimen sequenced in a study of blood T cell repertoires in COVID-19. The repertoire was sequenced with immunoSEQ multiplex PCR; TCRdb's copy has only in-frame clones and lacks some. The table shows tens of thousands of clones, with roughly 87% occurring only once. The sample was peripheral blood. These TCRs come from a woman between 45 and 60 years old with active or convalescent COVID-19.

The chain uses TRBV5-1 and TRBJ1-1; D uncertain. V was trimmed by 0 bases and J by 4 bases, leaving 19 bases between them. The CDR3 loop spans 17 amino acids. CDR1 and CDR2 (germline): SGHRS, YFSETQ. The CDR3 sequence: CASSLAGSPGPGTEAFF. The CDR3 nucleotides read TGCGCCAGCAGCTTGGCCGGGAGCCCCGGGCCGGGCACTGAAGCTTTCTTT. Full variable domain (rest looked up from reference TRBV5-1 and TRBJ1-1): KAGVTQTPRYLIKTRGQQVTLSCSPISGHRSVSWYQQTPGQGLQFLFEYFSETQRNKGNFPGRFSGRQFSNSRSEMNVSTLELGDSALYLCASSLAGSPGPGTEAFFGQGTRLTVV.

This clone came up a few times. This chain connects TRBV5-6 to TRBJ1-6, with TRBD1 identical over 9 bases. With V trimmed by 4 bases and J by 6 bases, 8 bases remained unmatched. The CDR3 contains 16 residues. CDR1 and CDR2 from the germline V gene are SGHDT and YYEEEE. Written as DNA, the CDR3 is TGTGCCAGCAGCCTGAATACAGGGGGCATTAATTCACCCCTCCACTTT. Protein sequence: CASSLNTGGINSPLHF.

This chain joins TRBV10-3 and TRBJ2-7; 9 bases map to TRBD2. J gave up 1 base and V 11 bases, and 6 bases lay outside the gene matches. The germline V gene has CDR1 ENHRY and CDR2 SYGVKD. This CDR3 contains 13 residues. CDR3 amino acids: CASQTSGSYEQYF. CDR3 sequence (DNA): TGTGCCTCACAGACTAGCGGATCCTACGAGCAGTACTTC.

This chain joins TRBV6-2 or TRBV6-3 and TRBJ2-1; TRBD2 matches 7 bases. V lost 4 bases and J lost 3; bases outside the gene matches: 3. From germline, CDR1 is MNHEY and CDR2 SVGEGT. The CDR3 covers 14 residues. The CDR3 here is CASSLKRGYNEQFF. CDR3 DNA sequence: TGTGCCAGCAGTTTGAAGCGGGGCTACAATGAGCAGTTCTTC.

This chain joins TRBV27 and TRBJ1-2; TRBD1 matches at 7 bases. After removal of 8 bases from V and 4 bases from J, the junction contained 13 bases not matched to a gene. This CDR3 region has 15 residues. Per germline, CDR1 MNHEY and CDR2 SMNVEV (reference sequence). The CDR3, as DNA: TGTGCCAGCGCGCTTTACTTGGGACAGATCTATGGCTACACCTTC. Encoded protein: CASALYLGQIYGYTF.

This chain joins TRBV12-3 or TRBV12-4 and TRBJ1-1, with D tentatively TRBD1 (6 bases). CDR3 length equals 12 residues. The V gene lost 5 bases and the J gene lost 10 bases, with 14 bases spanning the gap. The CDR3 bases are TGTGCCAGCAGTCAATCCACAGGGAGAGCTTTCTTT. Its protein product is CASSQSTGRAFF.

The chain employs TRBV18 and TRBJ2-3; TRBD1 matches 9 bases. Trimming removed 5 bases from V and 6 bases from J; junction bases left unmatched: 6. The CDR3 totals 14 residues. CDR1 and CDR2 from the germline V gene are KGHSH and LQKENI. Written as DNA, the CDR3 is TGTGCCAGCTCATTACAGGGGGCGGAGGATACGCAGTATTTT. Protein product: CASSLQGAEDTQYF.

The CDR3 DNA reads as TGTGCCAGCAGCCCGCGTGGAAACACCATATATTTT. Protein sequence: CASSPRGNTIYF. V and J are TRBV21-1 and TRBJ1-3. TRBV21-1 has pseudogene status. The CDR3 is made up of 12 amino acids.

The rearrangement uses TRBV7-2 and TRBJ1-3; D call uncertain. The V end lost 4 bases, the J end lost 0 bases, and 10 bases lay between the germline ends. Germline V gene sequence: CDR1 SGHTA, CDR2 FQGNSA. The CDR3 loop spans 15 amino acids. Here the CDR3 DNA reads TGTGCCAGCAGCTCCCATGCGATCTCTGGAAACACCATATATTTT. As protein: CASSSHAISGNTIYF.

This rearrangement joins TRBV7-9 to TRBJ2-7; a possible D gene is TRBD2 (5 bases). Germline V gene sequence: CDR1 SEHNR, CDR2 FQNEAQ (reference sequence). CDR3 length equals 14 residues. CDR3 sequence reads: CASSLAWPSEAEQV. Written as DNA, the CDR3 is TGTGCCAGCAGCTTAGCGTGGCCTTCGGAGGCTGAACAAGTC.

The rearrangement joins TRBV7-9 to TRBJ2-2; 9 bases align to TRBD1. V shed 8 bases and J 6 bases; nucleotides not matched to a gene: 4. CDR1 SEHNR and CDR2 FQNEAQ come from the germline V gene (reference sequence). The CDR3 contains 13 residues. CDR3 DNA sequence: TGTGCCAGCGAGACAGGGGGTTCCGGGGAGCTGTTTTTT. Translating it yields CASETGGSGELFF.

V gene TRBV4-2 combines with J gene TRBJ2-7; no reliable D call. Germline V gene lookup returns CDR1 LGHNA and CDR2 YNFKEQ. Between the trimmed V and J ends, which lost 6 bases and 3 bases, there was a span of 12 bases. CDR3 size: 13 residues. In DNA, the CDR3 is TGTGCCAGCAGGAATCCAGTTGGCTACGAGCAGTACTTC. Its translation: CASRNPVGYEQYF.

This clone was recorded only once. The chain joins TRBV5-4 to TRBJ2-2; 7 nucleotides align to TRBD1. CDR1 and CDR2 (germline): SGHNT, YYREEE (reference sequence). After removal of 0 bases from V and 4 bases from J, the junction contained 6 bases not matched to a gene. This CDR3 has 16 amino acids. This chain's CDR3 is CASSLGTGALTGELFF. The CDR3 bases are TGTGCCAGCAGCTTGGGTACAGGGGCGCTCACCGGGGAGCTGTTTTTT. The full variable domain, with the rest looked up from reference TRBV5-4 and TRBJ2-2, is ETGVTQSPTHLIKTRGQQVTLRCSSQSGHNTVSWYQQALGQGPQFIFQYYREEENGRGNFPPRFSGLQFPNYSSELNVNALELDDSALYLCASSLGTGALTGELFFGEGSRLTVL.

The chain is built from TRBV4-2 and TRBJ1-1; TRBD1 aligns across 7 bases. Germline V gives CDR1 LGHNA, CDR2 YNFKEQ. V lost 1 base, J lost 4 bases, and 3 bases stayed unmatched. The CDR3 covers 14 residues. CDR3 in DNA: TGTGCCAGCAGCCAAGTGGGACAGATCACTGAAGCTTTCTTT. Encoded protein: CASSQVGQITEAFF.

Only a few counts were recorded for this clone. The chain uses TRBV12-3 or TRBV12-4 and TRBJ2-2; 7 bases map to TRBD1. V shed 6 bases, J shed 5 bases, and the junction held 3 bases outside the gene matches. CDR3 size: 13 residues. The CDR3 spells CASRPTGTGELFF. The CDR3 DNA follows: TGTGCCAGCAGGCCGACAGGGACCGGGGAGCTGTTTTTT.

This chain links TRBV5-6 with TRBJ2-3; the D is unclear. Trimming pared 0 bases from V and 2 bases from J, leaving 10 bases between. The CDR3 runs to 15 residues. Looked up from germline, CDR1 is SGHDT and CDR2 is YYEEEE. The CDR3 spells CASSLEQILTDTQYF. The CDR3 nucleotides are TGTGCCAGCAGCTTGGAACAGATACTCACAGATACGCAGTATTTT.

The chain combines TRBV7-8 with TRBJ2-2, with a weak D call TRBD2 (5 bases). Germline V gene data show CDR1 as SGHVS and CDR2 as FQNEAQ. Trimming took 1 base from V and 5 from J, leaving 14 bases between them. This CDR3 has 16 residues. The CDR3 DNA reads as TGTGCCAGCAGCTTAGTGGCGGCTCCGGGAACCGGGGAGCTGTTTTTT. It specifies CASSLVAAPGTGELFF.

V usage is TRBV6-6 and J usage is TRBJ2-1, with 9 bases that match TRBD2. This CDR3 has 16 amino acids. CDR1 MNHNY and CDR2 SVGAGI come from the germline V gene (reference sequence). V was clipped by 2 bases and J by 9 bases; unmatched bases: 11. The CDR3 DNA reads TGTGCCAGCAGTTACCTCGCGGGGGGGCAAGAAGGTGAGCAGTTCTTC. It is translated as CASSYLAGGQEGEQFF.

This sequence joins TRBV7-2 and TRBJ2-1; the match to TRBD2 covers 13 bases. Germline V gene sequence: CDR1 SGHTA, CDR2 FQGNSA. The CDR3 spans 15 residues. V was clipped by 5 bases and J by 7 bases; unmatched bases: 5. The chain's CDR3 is CASSNRGLAGNEQFF. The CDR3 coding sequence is TGTGCCAGCAGCAACAGGGGACTAGCGGGGAATGAGCAGTTCTTC.

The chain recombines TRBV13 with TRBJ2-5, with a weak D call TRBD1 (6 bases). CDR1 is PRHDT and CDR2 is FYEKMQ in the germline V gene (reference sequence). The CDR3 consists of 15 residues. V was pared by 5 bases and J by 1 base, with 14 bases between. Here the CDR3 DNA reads TGTGCCAGCAGCCCACCTCGGACAGCCCAAGAGACCCAGTACTTC. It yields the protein CASSPPRTAQETQYF.

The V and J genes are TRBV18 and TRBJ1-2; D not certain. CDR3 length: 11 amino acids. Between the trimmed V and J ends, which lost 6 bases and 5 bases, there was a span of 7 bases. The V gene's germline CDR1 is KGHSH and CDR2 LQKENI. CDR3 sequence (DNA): TGTGCCAGCTCCCTTAGATATGGCTACACCTTC. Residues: CASSLRYGYTF. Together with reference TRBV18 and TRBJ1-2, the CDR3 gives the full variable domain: NAGVMQNPRHLVRRRGQEARLRCSPMKGHSHVYWYRQLPEEGLKFMVYLQKENIIDESGMPKERFSAEFPKEGPSILRIQQVVRGDSAAYFCASSLRYGYTFGSGTRLTVV.

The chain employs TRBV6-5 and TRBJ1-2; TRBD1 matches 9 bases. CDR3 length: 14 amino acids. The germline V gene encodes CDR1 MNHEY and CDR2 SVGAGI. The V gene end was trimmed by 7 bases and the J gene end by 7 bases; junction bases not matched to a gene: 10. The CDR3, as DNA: TGTGCCAGCAAGCTGGACAGGGGCATTCGTGGCTACACCTTC. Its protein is CASKLDRGIRGYTF.

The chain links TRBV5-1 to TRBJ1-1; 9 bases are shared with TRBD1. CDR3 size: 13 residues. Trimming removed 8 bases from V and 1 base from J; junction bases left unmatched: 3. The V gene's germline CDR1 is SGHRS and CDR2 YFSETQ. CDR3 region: CASKDRGNTEAFF. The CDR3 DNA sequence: TGCGCCAGTAAGGACAGGGGGAACACTGAAGCTTTCTTT.

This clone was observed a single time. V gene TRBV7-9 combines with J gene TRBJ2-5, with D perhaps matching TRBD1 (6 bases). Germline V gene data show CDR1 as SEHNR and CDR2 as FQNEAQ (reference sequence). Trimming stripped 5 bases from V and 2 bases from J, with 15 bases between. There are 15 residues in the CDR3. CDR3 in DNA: TGTGCCAGCAGCCTAACAGGGCAGTGGCAAGAGACCCAGTACTTC. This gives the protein CASSLTGQWQETQYF.

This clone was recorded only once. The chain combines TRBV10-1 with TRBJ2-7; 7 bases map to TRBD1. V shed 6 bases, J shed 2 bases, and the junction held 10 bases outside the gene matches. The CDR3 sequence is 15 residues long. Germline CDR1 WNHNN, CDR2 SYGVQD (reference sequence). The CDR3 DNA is TGCGCCAGCAGCCCCCTCACAGGGGACCCCTACGAGCAGTACTTC. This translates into CASSPLTGDPYEQYF.

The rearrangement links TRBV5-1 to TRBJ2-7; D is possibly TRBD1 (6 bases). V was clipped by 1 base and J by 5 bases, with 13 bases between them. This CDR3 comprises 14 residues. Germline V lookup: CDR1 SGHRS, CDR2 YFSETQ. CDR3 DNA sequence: TGCGCCAGCAGCTTGACAGGGAGAATCGACGAGCAGTACTTC. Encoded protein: CASSLTGRIDEQYF.

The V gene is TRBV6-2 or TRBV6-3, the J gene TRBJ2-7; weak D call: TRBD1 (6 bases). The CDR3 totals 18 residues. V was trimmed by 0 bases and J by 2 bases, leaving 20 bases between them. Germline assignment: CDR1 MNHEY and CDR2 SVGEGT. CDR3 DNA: TGTGCCAGCAGTTACTCGACGAGGAGTAGGACAGAGGCCTACGAGCAGTACTTC. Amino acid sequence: CASSYSTRSRTEAYEQYF.

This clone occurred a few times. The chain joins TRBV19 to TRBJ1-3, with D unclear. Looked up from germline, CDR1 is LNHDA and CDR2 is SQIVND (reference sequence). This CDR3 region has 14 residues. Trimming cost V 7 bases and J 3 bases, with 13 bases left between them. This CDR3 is CASTGLGSGNTIYF. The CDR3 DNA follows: TGTGCCAGTACCGGGTTAGGGAGTGGAAACACCATATATTTT.